This TCR beta chain derives from a study of cytomegalovirus exposure and HLA in healthy donors (dated by TCRdb to about 2017). Some background on the complete study: In an earlier analysis of around 540 of the donors, approximately 260 Gb of sequence data and 100 million or so unique TCR beta sequences from 180 million or so T cells were reported. Approximately 310 gigabases of sequencing data and around 87 million unique TCR sequences were included in an early release covering 550 to 650 HLA-typed donors. Among the roughly 400 genotyped donors, around 81% belonged to the genetic ancestry cluster associated with self-reported Caucasian donors. The study was designed to test whether signatures of past pathogen exposure could be identified by cataloging public T cell receptors. The study used immunosequencing to profile the T cell repertoires of several hundred subjects and linked those repertoires to cytomegalovirus serostatus. Besides the first cohort of roughly 700 subjects, a separate validation cohort made up of about 120 different subjects was used. To predict cytomegalovirus infection status, the study brought together high-throughput TCR immunosequencing, statistical association of individual TCRs with disease status, and machine learning. To study patterns of TCR occurrence, a later analysis re-analyzed previously published TCR beta repertoires from around 670 donors and added high-resolution HLA genotyping. Rather than drawing on any new phenotypic data, the later analysis identified candidate immune exposures from TCR beta sequences and the way those sequences occurred across donors. An earlier analysis of some 600 of the donors applied high-throughput TCR beta sequencing to assess whether each TCR beta V gene segment acted as functional or pseudogenic. Donor age, sex, ethnicity and CMV serostatus were compiled together with the repertoire data. In a later genetic analysis, genome-wide SNP genotypes for about three fifths of the 666 donors were used, and that subset was treated as a discovery cohort. Every repertoire in the discovery cohort had been generated on one and the same sequencing platform. HLA typing included class I and class II loci at four-digit resolution. The number of donors typed differed by locus, with about 629-630 for A, B, C, DRB1 and DQB1, 522 for DQA1, about 610 for DPA1, and approximately 470 for DPB1. Four or five DR-DQ haplotypes were handled as single units for association and clustering, since linkage in the cohort was strong. Among about 390 genotyped donors of the cohort, an average of approximately 240,000 unique TCR beta nucleotide sequences were sequenced per donor, around 18% of them non-productive.

Study-level results and caveats: When HLA alleles, especially DR and DQ, strongly co-occurred, attributing TCR associations to individual alleles was difficult. In a later genetic analysis, fewer N-insertions in productive TCRs were reported among donors in an Asian-associated ancestry cluster than the roughly 700-donor mean. The authors suggested that the approach could potentially be generalized to other disease states and immunological phenotypes. In a later analysis, HLA-associated TCR beta chains showed more clonal expansion and lower generation probabilities than non-associated chains that were equally common. A few of the identified cytomegalovirus-associated TCR beta chains were confirmed in vitro to be specific for cytomegalovirus antigens. Because counts were too low, roughly 16 rarely observed V segments, including chromosome 9 orphons, were left out of the earlier analysis of 587 of the donors. Roughly uniform sequencing depth across donors was assumed in presence/absence analyses, although this assumption may not hold. A further reported finding was that TCR beta sequences accurately predicted the HLA-A and HLA-B alleles for most subjects in the first cohort. At a false discovery rate of 0.05, a later analysis linked 16,000 or so TCR beta sequences to specific HLA alleles. A later analysis reported that several top co-occurrence clusters appeared linked to parvovirus B19, influenza, CMV and Epstein-Barr virus. Some IMGT-functional V segments, including TRBV6-2 and TRBV6-3, could not be told apart with the 87-base-pair reads, so those segments were excluded. Most TCR sequences were seen in very few donors, while some public TCRs were found in many individuals. A later analysis found that TCR association rates varied across HLA loci, with DRB1 alleles showing the most associated TCRs and HLA-C alleles the fewest. Because some donors lacked HLA typing at each locus, the association tests relied only on the typed subset. Linkage disequilibrium might explain the correlated functional status among segregating V segments, but an unknown experimental factor could not be ruled out. A cluster of highly shared sequence variants was judged likely to be a technical artifact of the sequencing pipeline. Cytomegalovirus status was reported to be diagnosed by the classifier with high specificity and sensitivity in both the original and validation cohorts. In a later analysis, most CMV-associated TCR beta chains were found to appear HLA-restricted, with HLA associations seemingly driven largely by CMV exposure. In an earlier analysis of under 600 of the donors, most TCR beta V segments were observed in productive rearrangements about 87% or about 30% of the time, broadly matching IMGT annotations. The study listed 150 to 200 TCR beta chains as associated with cytomegalovirus. In this cohort, only TCR beta chains were sequenced, and detectable features were limited by the absence of alpha or paired-chain data. CMV serostatus was the only immune exposure information available for the cohort. An association between a missense DCLRE1C variant and V-gene and J-gene trimming of TCR beta chains was found in a later genetic analysis and replicated in an independent cohort.

In total, approximately 690 healthy bone marrow donors made up the cohort. All cohort members were sampled while nominally healthy, although unrecorded immune exposures were likely present. The donor was CMV seropositive and was included in the group of 250 to 350 seropositive cohort members. Each donor provided a peripheral blood sample, and peripheral blood mononuclear cells were used for TCR beta sequencing. The Qiagen DNeasy Blood Extraction Kit was used to extract genomic DNA from the blood cell samples. As encoded in the germline V gene (reference sequence), CDR1 is LNHNV while CDR2 is YYDKDF. V lost 0 bases and J lost 4 bases; the stretch between them is 9 bases long. Taken from cysteine to phenylalanine, the CDR3 has 14 residues. Only CDR3 DNA remains: 42 bases, in frame from the first base. The receptor library was made with the immunoSEQ multiplex PCR assay. The multiplex PCR relied on a mix of 60 forward primers for TCR Vbeta segments and 13 reverse primers for TCR Jbeta segments. The CDR3 region of rearranged TCR beta genes was amplified from genomic DNA with a multiplex PCR assay. Amplified TCR beta libraries were sequenced as 87-base-pair reads on the Illumina HiSeq System. The study's own analysis went as follows. In a later analysis, some 80 million unique TCR beta chains were counted across the 650 to 750 repertoires, and about 9.9 million of these chains were shared by at least two donors. To remove PCR and sequencing errors, raw reads were error-corrected and collapsed into unique sequences using a nearest-neighbor algorithm that merged closely related sequences. CDR3 sequences were aligned to IMGT reference sequences to assign V, D and J gene segments. Each retained sequence needed at least a six-nucleotide match to both a V gene segment and a J gene segment. Rearrangements were called productive when the CDR3 lacked stop codons and stayed in frame with V and J; all others were non-productive. Following IMGT convention, CDR3 was defined as the stretch from the second conserved V-encoded cysteine to the conserved J-encoded phenylalanine. Sequences without an unambiguous match to a single V gene segment were excluded from the earlier analysis of about 600 of the donors. An earlier analysis of 550 to 650 of the donors classified V segments as functional when productive rearrangements were above 56.7% and as segregating when the standard deviation between donors was above 5%. A statistical classification framework was developed to diagnose cytomegalovirus status using the catalog of TCR beta chain sequences. In a later analysis, TCR nucleotide sequences were compared against IMGT/GENE-DB human TR gene sequences so that V and J genes could be assigned. A later analysis assigned CDR3 sequences and most-parsimonious VDJ recombination scenarios with the TCRdist pipeline. A later analysis defined each TCR beta chain by its CDR3 amino acid sequence plus V-gene family, and excluded reads lacking a unique V-gene family. In a later analysis, fewer than 600 highly shared, low-generation-probability nucleotide sequences were removed to address suspected cross-contamination and a sequencing artifact. For each public chain, a later analysis derived a clonal expansion index from normalized ranks of inferred template counts within each repertoire. In a later analysis, generation probabilities were computed using a VDJ recombination model fitted to out-of-frame rearrangements, and the results were checked against IGoR. In a later analysis, hypergeometric tests were used to score TCR-TCR, TCR-HLA and TCR-CMV co-occurrence, with a repertoire-size bias correction applied to TCR pairs. To estimate false discovery rates, a later analysis permuted the HLA or CMV assignments 20 times. In a later analysis, co-occurring TCRs were grouped with DBSCAN, and TCRdist sequence similarity was added when clustering was performed within HLA-allele-positive subsets. Repertoires with fewer than 30,000 or more than 120,000 public chains were left out of co-occurrence clustering, as were five repertoires with anomalous nucleotide sharing. TCRdb's version of the immuneACCESS table is confined to in-frame rearrangements and falls short of the full clone set. An unresolved V gene accounts for under half of the shortfall where checked; the remainder is of unknown origin. D and trimming come from the DNA, and the V and J calls and clone size come from that table. This sample holds about 200,000 clones; roughly four fifths were observed only once. Jointly, the top ten make up approximately 6.5% of the sample.

Concerning this clone itself: Its antigen is not yet known. Base qualities were left out, and no much larger clone turns up one base away.

Source material: PBMCs. The V gene is TRBV15 and the J gene is TRBJ1-2; no D gene can be assigned with confidence. The clonotype was recovered from a woman between 45 and 65 years old in good health and CMV-seropositive. Read as DNA, the sequence is TGTGCCACCAGCAGAGACCGGGTCGCCTATGGCTACACCTTC. It specifies CATSRDRVAYGYTF.